This entry lists 11 T cell receptor beta chains sequenced from one sample in a study of blood T cell repertoires in COVID-19. Using immunoSEQ multiplex PCR, the repertoire was profiled, and TCRdb retains in-frame clones only, with some absent. The sample contains around 200,000 clones, nearly 90% of which appear only once. Sequencing was performed on peripheral blood. These receptors originate from a man aged 45-65 years with acute or convalescent COVID-19.

V is TRBV19 and J is TRBJ2-1, with D maybe TRBD2 (5 bases). Germline lookup yields CDR1 LNHDA and CDR2 SQIVND (reference sequence). V was cut by 6 bases and J by 1 base, with 10 bases left in between. CDR3 size: 14 residues. The CDR3 region is CASSGVLSYNEQFF. Written as DNA, the CDR3 is TGTGCCAGTAGCGGGGTCCTTTCCTACAATGAGCAGTTCTTC.

The chain has TRBV10-3 and TRBJ1-2; possible D gene TRBD1, 5 bases. V was cut by 11 bases and J by 4 bases, with 14 bases left in between. The germline gives CDR1 ENHRY, CDR2 SYGVKD. This CDR3 is 12 amino acids long. CDR3 coding DNA: TGTGCCTCAACCTCGGGGGTCTATGGCTACACCTTC. Translation: CASTSGVYGYTF.

J is TRBJ2-3 and V is TRBV5-6; the match to TRBD1 covers 7 bases. Germline V lookup: CDR1 SGHDT, CDR2 YYEEEE. This CDR3 spans 15 amino acids. The V segment lost 4 bases and the J segment 6 bases; nucleotides outside the gene matches: 11. In nucleotides, the CDR3 is TGTGCCAGCAGCAAACAGGGGCGCCTAAGGGATACGCAGTATTTT. It encodes CASSKQGRLRDTQYF.

The chain recombines TRBV6-5 with TRBJ1-4; 8 positions match TRBD1. Germline CDR1 reads MNHEY; CDR2 reads SVGAGI. Losses at the gene ends were 8 bases for V and 6 bases for J; bases not matched to a gene: 8. The CDR3 consists of 14 residues. CDR3: CASQRDRTYEKLFF. The CDR3 DNA sequence: TGTGCCAGCCAGCGGGACAGGACATATGAAAAACTGTTTTTT.

The chain is built from TRBV7-2 and TRBJ2-1; D is possibly TRBD1 (5 bases). Germline values: CDR1 SGHTA, CDR2 FQGNSA. The CDR3 length is 15 residues. V lost 5 bases, J lost 7 bases, and 18 bases lay in between. The DNA of the CDR3 is TGTGCCAGCAGCGGCCGCCGGCAGGGTGGGAATGAGCAGTTCTTC. It yields the protein CASSGRRQGGNEQFF.

The J gene is TRBJ1-3, the V gene TRBV12-5; TRBD1 matches 7 bases. Losses at the gene ends were 5 bases for V and 3 bases for J; bases not matched to a gene: 7. There are 15 residues in the CDR3. The germline CDR1 and CDR2 sequences are LGHNT and FRNRAP. The DNA of the CDR3 is TGTGCTAGTGGTCACTGGACAGGCCGTGGAAACACCATATATTTT. Translating gives CASGHWTGRGNTIYF.

The chain is built from TRBV12-3 or TRBV12-4 and TRBJ2-5, with a weak D call TRBD2 (6 bases). This CDR3 region has 13 residues. Deletions cut 6 bases from V and 0 bases from J, with 8 bases between. In DNA form, the CDR3 reads TGTGCCAGCAGCTGGGACTACCAAGAGACCCAGTACTTC. Its translation: CASSWDYQETQYF.

The chain links TRBV4-2 to TRBJ2-3; D perhaps matches TRBD2 (6 bases). The CDR3 covers 15 residues. V lost 1 base and J lost 7, with 15 bases in between. Germline CDR1 reads LGHNA; CDR2 reads YNFKEQ. CDR3 in DNA: TGTGCCAGCAGCCAAGGAGTTGCGGGGTCACATACGCAGTATTTT. Encoded protein: CASSQGVAGSHTQYF.

The chain joins TRBV28 to TRBJ2-2, with D maybe TRBD2 (5 bases). The CDR3 consists of 12 residues. The V and J ends lost 1 base and 17 bases respectively, with 14 bases between them. Germline-derived CDR1 and CDR2 are MDHEN and SYDVKM. In DNA form, the CDR3 reads TGTGCCAGCAGTTTATTGGCTAGCCCCTCTTTTTTT. Protein: CASSLLASPSFF.

This clone was observed a few times. The rearrangement joins TRBV28 to TRBJ1-6; possibly TRBD1 for D (5 bases). CDR3 length: 16 residues. Germline CDR1 is MDHEN and CDR2 is SYDVKM. V shed 2 bases and J shed 5 bases, with 13 bases lying between them. The CDR3, as DNA: TGTGCCAGCAGTTTACCGGGGGGGTTAGATAATTCACCCCTCCACTTT. This gives the protein CASSLPGGLDNSPLHF.

V and J are TRBV7-3 and TRBJ1-3; 9 bases agree with TRBD1. The CDR3 runs to 17 residues. V shed 5 bases and J 4 bases; nucleotides not matched to a gene: 12. Germline V CDR1 and CDR2: SGHTA, FQGTGA. Here the CDR3 DNA reads TGTGCCAGCAGCCTAAACACCGGGACAGGGCAAGGAAACACCATATATTTT. Protein: CASSLNTGTGQGNTIYF.